Each of the 3 T cell receptor beta chains below was sequenced from the same sample in a study of T cells in Graves' hyperthyroidism and ophthalmopathy. RNA transcripts yielded amplified TCR beta CDR3 regions. Carried out on the TCR CDR3, a first-round RT-PCR used the HTBI primer set. MiXCR, applied by TCRdb to the multiplex PCR reads, yields one record per CDR3 protein. Here the sample spans more than 500,000 distinct CDR3 sequences, approximately 16% being singletons. The specimen was blood. The receptor set was obtained from a woman under 40 with Graves' ophthalmopathy.

The chain employs TRBV10-1 and TRBJ2-7; tentative D call: TRBD1 (5 bases). Trimming stripped 4 bases from V and 6 bases from J, with 16 bases between. Germline CDR1 and CDR2: WNHNN and SYGVQD (reference sequence). The length of the CDR3 is 14 residues. This CDR3 reads CASSAEDSSGEQYF. CDR3 DNA sequence: TGCGCCAGCAGTGCCGAAGACAGCTCCGGCGAGCAGTACTTC.

This clonotype was detected many times. The chain couples TRBV5-1 to TRBJ2-3, with 12 bases matching TRBD2. CDR1 SGHRS and CDR2 YFSETQ come from the germline V gene. Trimming at V came to 4 bases and at J to 3 bases, leaving 6 bases not matched to a gene. CDR3 length equals 16 residues. The CDR3 nucleotides read TGCGCCAGCAGCGGGAGACTAGCGGGAGTGACAGATACGCAGTATTTT. Translated: CASSGRLAGVTDTQYF.

The rearrangement links TRBV5-1 to TRBJ2-5; tentatively, D is TRBD2 (6 bases). Germline V gene sequence: CDR1 SGHRS, CDR2 YFSETQ. The CDR3 covers 14 residues. V was cut by 4 bases and J by 0 bases, with 10 bases left in between. In DNA, the CDR3 is TGCGCCAGCAGCCCCCGGGACTACCAAGAGACCCAGTACTTC. Residues: CASSPRDYQETQYF.